This passage covers 15 T cell receptor beta chains from one sample sequenced in a study of blood T cell repertoires in COVID-19. TCRdb keeps only in-frame clones here, not all; method: immunoSEQ multiplex PCR. The sample holds 350,000 to 450,000 clones, 89% seen once. Sample: peripheral blood. These receptors all come from a woman aged 40 to 49 with COVID-19, enrolled during active disease.

Note on this clone: At the DNA level, this CDR3 is encoded by other sequences in the same sample as well. CDR3 loop: CASSDGLYGYTF. For the CDR3, the DNA is TGTGCCAGCAGTGATGGGCTCTATGGCTACACCTTC. The rearrangement uses TRBV6-4 and TRBJ1-2, with D uncertain. The germline V and J ends were trimmed by 3 bases and 4 bases, with 6 bases remaining between them. The CDR3 is made up of 12 amino acids. Looked up from germline, CDR1 is MRHNA and CDR2 is SNTAGT.

The chain has TRBV19 and TRBJ1-1; D is perhaps TRBD1 (5 bases). Trimming removed 4 bases from V and 0 bases from J, with 9 bases in between. This CDR3 has 14 residues. Germline V gene sequence: CDR1 LNHDA, CDR2 SQIVND (reference sequence). CDR3 protein: CASSTGTMNTEAFF. In DNA form, the CDR3 reads TGTGCCAGTAGTACTGGGACTATGAACACTGAAGCTTTCTTT.

The genes are TRBV6-1 and TRBJ2-7, with 8 positions matching TRBD2. There are 16 residues in the CDR3. With V trimmed by 2 bases and J by 0 bases, 6 bases remained unmatched. Germline loops: CDR1 MNHNS, CDR2 SASEGT. CDR3 region: CASSEFSGANSYEQYF. The CDR3 region has the DNA TGTGCCAGCAGTGAATTTAGCGGGGCAAACTCCTACGAGCAGTACTTC.

This chain links TRBV27 with TRBJ2-3, with D possibly being TRBD2 (6 bases). The CDR3 is 15 amino acids. Germline V gene data show CDR1 as MNHEY and CDR2 as SMNVEV (reference sequence). The V gene lost 2 bases and the J gene lost 1 base, with 10 bases spanning the gap. The CDR3: CASSLGGIRTDTQYF. The CDR3 DNA reads as TGTGCCAGCAGTTTAGGCGGGATCCGCACAGATACGCAGTATTTT.

The chain links TRBV9 to TRBJ1-2; 9 nucleotides match TRBD1. Trimming took 0 bases from V and 4 from J; bases not matched to a gene: 7. The length of the CDR3 is 16 residues. Germline loops: CDR1 SGDLS, CDR2 YYNGEE. The DNA for the CDR3 is TGTGCCAGCAGCGTAGGGCTGGGACAGGGCTCCTATGGCTACACCTTC. It specifies CASSVGLGQGSYGYTF.

The chain uses TRBV12-3 or TRBV12-4 and TRBJ2-5; D is perhaps TRBD1 (6 bases). There are 12 residues in the CDR3. V was cut by 5 bases and J by 5 bases, with 9 bases left in between. For the CDR3, the DNA is TGTGCCAGCAGTCCCCAGGGGGAGACCCAGTACTTC. This encodes CASSPQGETQYF.

The chain recombines TRBV6-5 with TRBJ2-7, with 7 bases matching TRBD1. The J segment lost 6 bases and the V segment lost 6 bases, leaving 5 bases of the junction unmatched. Per the germline V gene, CDR1 is MNHEY and CDR2 is SVGAGI. This CDR3 spans 12 amino acids. CDR3 in amino acids: CASSQGVGEQYF. DNA for the CDR3: TGTGCCAGCAGCCAGGGGGTTGGCGAGCAGTACTTC.

This sequence joins TRBV7-9 and TRBJ1-1; 7 bases map to TRBD1. The CDR3 has 15 residues. V lost 4 bases, J lost 6 bases, and 11 bases stayed unmatched. Germline CDR1 is SEHNR and CDR2 is FQNEAQ (reference sequence). CDR3 DNA: TGTGCCAGCAGCTGGGGGCGACAGGGATCGGCTGAAGCTTTCTTT. This encodes CASSWGRQGSAEAFF.

The chain recombines TRBV6-6 with TRBJ2-5; tentatively, D is TRBD2 (5 bases). Germline-derived CDR1 and CDR2 are MNHNY and SVGAGI (reference sequence). The CDR3 length is 14 residues. V lost 11 bases, J lost 6 bases, and 22 bases lay in between. CDR3 in DNA: TGTGCCCGGACTCTACGTTCGGGAAGGAAGACCCAGTACTTC. Its protein is CARTLRSGRKTQYF.

J is TRBJ2-7 and V is TRBV3-1 (or the pseudogene TRBV3-2); possible D gene TRBD2, 5 bases. Trimming pared 5 bases from V and 3 bases from J, leaving 8 bases between. Germline CDR1 LGHDT, CDR2 YNNKEL (reference sequence). The CDR3 totals 12 residues. The CDR3 is CASSSDFYEQYF. In nucleotides, the CDR3 is TGTGCCAGCAGCTCGGACTTCTACGAGCAGTACTTC.

V is TRBV7-2 and J is TRBJ2-1; the D gene is possibly TRBD1 (6 bases). CDR1 is SGHTA and CDR2 is FQGNSA in the germline V gene. The CDR3 is 13 residues long. V was cut by 6 bases and J by 7 bases, with 13 bases left in between. CDR3 sequence: CASRITGRNEQFF. CDR3 DNA: TGTGCCAGCAGAATTACAGGGCGGAATGAGCAGTTCTTC.

V and J are TRBV5-1 and TRBJ1-5; tentatively, D is TRBD1 (5 bases). The CDR3 has 14 residues. V shed 4 bases and J shed 4 bases, with 12 bases lying between them. Germline CDR1 and CDR2: SGHRS and YFSETQ. DNA of the CDR3: TGCGCCAGCAGCCTGGAACCAGGGAATCAGCCCCAGCATTTT. The encoded protein is CASSLEPGNQPQHF. The whole variable domain, remainder taken from reference TRBV5-1 and TRBJ1-5, is KAGVTQTPRYLIKTRGQQVTLSCSPISGHRSVSWYQQTPGQGLQFLFEYFSETQRNKGNFPGRFSGRQFSNSRSEMNVSTLELGDSALYLCASSLEPGNQPQHFGDGTRLSIL.

The chain joins TRBV5-1 to TRBJ1-4; maybe TRBD1 (6 bases). The V gene lost 5 bases and the J gene lost 2 bases, with 25 bases spanning the gap. This CDR3 spans 19 amino acids. Germline CDR1 and CDR2: SGHRS and YFSETQ. The DNA of the CDR3 is TGCGCCAGCAGTAAGACTCCGGGACCCGCGCAGGGGACTAATGAAAAACTGTTTTTT. Translated: CASSKTPGPAQGTNEKLFF.

The genes are TRBV9 and TRBJ2-1; 8 nucleotides agree with TRBD1. The CDR3 has 15 residues. Germline V gives CDR1 SGDLS, CDR2 YYNGEE. V lost 0 bases and J lost 9; bases outside the gene matches: 8. The chain's CDR3 is CASSVGGTGKIEQFF. The CDR3 DNA is TGTGCCAGCAGCGTAGGAGGGACAGGAAAAATTGAGCAGTTCTTC.

This chain links TRBV4-3 with TRBJ1-1, with unresolved D. The CDR3 consists of 16 residues. In germline, CDR1 is LGHNA, CDR2 YSLEER. Trimming took 0 bases from V and 1 from J, leaving 12 bases between them. This chain's CDR3 is CASSQDWLSQNTEAFF. CDR3 bases: TGCGCCAGCAGCCAAGATTGGCTGTCGCAGAACACTGAAGCTTTCTTT.